The 10 T cell receptor beta chains reported below all come from one sample, sequenced in a study of T cell responses to AZD1222 COVID-19 vaccine. The protocol was immunoSEQ multiplex PCR, while the TCRdb copy is restricted to in-frame clones and leaves out a portion. Altogether 90,000 to 120,000 clones are present, 70% to 90% being singletons, with the ten largest covering 6% to 7%. Sequenced here: peripheral blood, sampled on day 0 of AZD1222 vaccination. The origin of the receptors is an adult in good health.

The chain recombines TRBV27 with TRBJ2-6, with D tentatively TRBD2 (5 bases). The CDR3 is 14 residues long. The germline V and J ends were trimmed by 6 bases and 2 bases, with 8 bases remaining between them. The germline V gene encodes CDR1 MNHEY and CDR2 SMNVEV (reference sequence). CDR3 amino acids: CASSREAGANVLTF. The DNA of the CDR3 is TGTGCCAGCAGCCGGGAAGCTGGGGCCAACGTCCTGACTTTC.

The V and J genes are TRBV2 and TRBJ2-1, with no clear D. CDR1 is SNHLY and CDR2 is FYNNEI in the germline V gene. V lost 3 bases and J 5 bases, leaving 14 bases between the germline ends. This CDR3 region has 15 residues. DNA for the CDR3: TGTGCCAGCAGTGACCCTTGGGCATCACACAATGAGCAGTTCTTC. Protein product: CASSDPWASHNEQFF.

The CDR3 loop is CASSPPIMTDYGYTF. The CDR3 DNA follows: TGTGCCAGCTCACCACCGATAATGACCGACTATGGCTACACCTTC. V and J are TRBV18 and TRBJ1-2; D remains ambiguous. The ends were cut back, 0 bases at V and 3 bases at J, with 11 bases in the middle. There are 15 residues in the CDR3. Germline V gives CDR1 KGHSH, CDR2 LQKENI.

V gene TRBV15 combines with J gene TRBJ2-2, with 7 bases fitting TRBD2. Germline trimming cut 8 bases from V and 7 bases from J; bases unmatched to any gene: 10. Germline V CDR1 and CDR2: LNHNV, YYDKDF (reference sequence). This CDR3 has 14 amino acids. CDR3: CATGLAEVGGELFF. The CDR3 nucleotides read TGTGCCACCGGTCTAGCGGAGGTGGGCGGGGAGCTGTTTTTT.

The chain has TRBV27 and TRBJ2-1; 8 bases are a match to TRBD1. Germline-derived CDR1 and CDR2 are MNHEY and SMNVEV (reference sequence). The CDR3 length is 13 residues. The junction had 5 bases not matched to a gene; V was cut back by 6 bases and J by 7 bases. The CDR3 loop is CASRWTGTNEQFF. CDR3 DNA: TGTGCCAGCAGGTGGACAGGGACAAATGAGCAGTTCTTC.

The V call is TRBV19, the J call TRBJ2-5, with TRBD2 matching 7 bases. The CDR3 is made up of 15 amino acids. The J segment lost 4 bases and the V segment lost 3 bases, leaving 8 bases of the junction unmatched. CDR1 is LNHDA and CDR2 is SQIVND in the germline V gene (reference sequence). The CDR3 is CASSITWEGRETQYF. The CDR3 nucleotides read TGTGCCAGTAGTATTACGTGGGAGGGCCGAGAGACCCAGTACTTC.

This chain links TRBV2 with TRBJ2-1, with 7 bases lining up with TRBD1. The CDR3 has 14 residues. Trimming cost V 10 bases and J 5 bases; bases outside gene matches: 11. Germline loops: CDR1 SNHLY, CDR2 FYNNEI. The CDR3 loop is CATEKSDRHNEQFF. As DNA, the CDR3 is TGTGCCACCGAAAAATCGGACAGGCACAATGAGCAGTTCTTC. Supplemented by reference TRBV2 and TRBJ2-1, the full variable domain reads EPEVTQTPSHQVTQMGQEVILRCVPISNHLYFYWYRQILGQKVEFLVSFYNNEISEKSEIFDDQFSVERPDGSNFTLKIRSTKLEDSAMYFCATEKSDRHNEQFFGPGTRLTVL.

The chain couples TRBV5-4 to TRBJ1-2, with D possibly matching TRBD1 (6 bases). The CDR3 spans 16 residues. The germline V and J ends were trimmed by 4 bases and 4 bases, with 20 bases remaining between them. Germline CDR1 reads SGHNT; CDR2 reads YYREEE (reference sequence). The CDR3 DNA follows: TGTGCCAGCAGCCAGAGACACACACAGGGATTCTATGGCTACACCTTC. It is translated as CASSQRHTQGFYGYTF.

The rearrangement links TRBV4-1 to TRBJ2-1; TRBD2 matches at 12 bases. The CDR3 is 17 amino acids. Germline trimming cut 1 base from V and 7 bases from J; bases unmatched to any gene: 8. Germline V lookup: CDR1 MGHRA, CDR2 YSYEKL. The CDR3 here is CASSQASGRALGNEQFF. CDR3 nucleotide sequence: TGCGCCAGCAGCCAAGCTAGCGGGAGGGCCTTAGGGAATGAGCAGTTCTTC.

A single count supports this clone. This sequence joins TRBV9 and TRBJ2-3, with 15 nucleotides matching TRBD2. Germline CDR1 SGDLS, CDR2 YYNGEE. This CDR3 is 17 amino acids long. V lost 1 base and J lost 3; bases outside the gene matches: 3. The CDR3 DNA sequence: TGTGCCAGCAGCGTAACCGGGACTAGCGGGAGGACAGATACGCAGTATTTT. This gives the protein CASSVTGTSGRTDTQYF. Supplemented by reference TRBV9 and TRBJ2-3, the full variable domain reads DSGVTQTPKHLITATGQRVTLRCSPRSGDLSVYWYQQSLDQGLQFLIQYYNGEERAKGNILERFSAQQFPDLHSELNLSSLELGDSALYFCASSVTGTSGRTDTQYFGPGTRLTVL.